The subject of this entry is one T cell receptor beta chain. The CDR3 has 15 residues. The germline V gene encodes CDR1 LNHDA and CDR2 SQIVND (reference sequence). The junction had 4 bases not matched to a gene; V was cut back by 5 bases and J by 0 bases. These data are taken from a study of blood T cell repertoires in COVID-19. For the study at large: The United States, Italy and Spain provided the acute and convalescent COVID-19 samples. In each case, the material was cDNA or gDNA derived from T cells, B-cell-depleted T cells, or PBMCs.

Authors' methods: Reference gene primers were amplified, and this amplification served to estimate nucleated cell counts. Sequenced by immunoSEQ multiplex PCR; TCRdb stores in-frame clones only, minus some. V and J calls and clone size are copied from that table; D and trimming were computed from the DNA. The sample comprises under 150,000 clones, almost 80% of which are singletons, and about 8.7% rests with the top ten. V and J are TRBV19 and TRBJ1-5; 7 bases agree with TRBD1. The sequenced sample was peripheral blood. This receptor was identified in a man over 45 with active or convalescent COVID-19. The CDR3 sequence: CASSPGTVSNQPQHF. The CDR3 region has the DNA TGTGCCAGTAGTCCCGGGACAGTTAGCAATCAGCCCCAGCATTTT.